A selection of T cell receptor beta chains follows, all from one sample in a study of blood T cell repertoires in COVID-19. Here immunoSEQ multiplex PCR was the method, and the copy in TCRdb shows in-frame clones only, minus some. Counted here are 87,000 or so clones, around 87% occurring once; the ten biggest clones make up roughly 7.1%. The sequenced sample consisted of peripheral blood. The receptors shown here come from a human donor with acute or convalescent COVID-19. The donor label of this sample is uncertain. CDR3s include the opening cysteine and the closing phenylalanine or tryptophan. A D gene is named only where the DNA matches it firmly. Not every row has a clone size; where given, it reads once, few, many or a size class.

cdr3_aa: CASSPTTGVVHGYTF
cdr3_nt: TGTGCCAGCAGCCCGACGACAGGGGTGGTGCACGGCTACACCTTC
clone_size: .
j_call: TRBJ1-2
d_call: TRBD1
v_call: TRBV9

cdr3_aa: CAITHDRDQPQHF
cdr3_nt: TGTGCCATCACCCATGACAGGGATCAGCCCCAGCATTTT
clone_size: .
j_call: TRBJ1-5
d_call: TRBD1
v_call: TRBV10-3

cdr3_aa: CASSPSGQGLQPQHF
cdr3_nt: TGTGCCAGCAGCCCCTCGGGACAGGGCCTTCAGCCCCAGCATTTT
clone_size: .
j_call: TRBJ1-5
d_call: TRBD1
v_call: TRBV3-1/TRBV3-2

cdr3_aa: CASRRQGHTGELFF
cdr3_nt: TGTGCCAGCAGGAGACAGGGTCACACCGGGGAGCTGTTTTTT
clone_size: .
j_call: TRBJ2-2
d_call: TRBD1
v_call: TRBV7-9

cdr3_aa: CASSQGAGKTGNTIYF
cdr3_nt: TGCGCCAGCAGCCAAGGGGCAGGGAAGACTGGAAACACCATATATTTT
clone_size: .
j_call: TRBJ1-3
d_call: .
v_call: TRBV4-1

cdr3_aa: CASSFTSGSSYEQYF
cdr3_nt: TGTGCCAGCAGCTTCACTAGCGGAAGCTCCTACGAGCAGTACTTC
clone_size: .
j_call: TRBJ2-7
d_call: TRBD2
v_call: TRBV7-2

cdr3_aa: CASSELETQYF
cdr3_nt: TGCGCCAGCAGCGAACTGGAGACCCAGTACTTC
clone_size: .
j_call: TRBJ2-5
d_call: .
v_call: TRBV5-1

cdr3_aa: CASSLKAESSYNEQFF
cdr3_nt: TGCGCCAGCAGCTTAAAGGCGGAGAGCTCCTACAATGAGCAGTTCTTC
clone_size: .
j_call: TRBJ2-1
d_call: .
v_call: TRBV5-1

cdr3_aa: CASSPRQGETQYF
cdr3_nt: TGTGCCAGCAGTCCCCGACAGGGTGAGACCCAGTACTTC
clone_size: .
j_call: TRBJ2-5
d_call: TRBD1
v_call: TRBV6-6

cdr3_aa: CASSLGQNEKLFF
cdr3_nt: TGTGCCAGCAGCTTAGGGCAGAATGAAAAACTGTTTTTT
clone_size: .
j_call: TRBJ1-4
d_call: .
v_call: TRBV7-9

cdr3_aa: CASSRLRGASEAFF
cdr3_nt: TGTGCCAGCAGCCGTCTCCGGGGGGCATCTGAAGCTTTCTTT
clone_size: .
j_call: TRBJ1-1
d_call: .
v_call: TRBV7-2

cdr3_aa: CASSEGTGEETQYF
cdr3_nt: TGTGCCAGCAGTGAAGGGACAGGGGAAGAGACCCAGTACTTC
clone_size: .
j_call: TRBJ2-5
d_call: TRBD1
v_call: TRBV6-1

cdr3_aa: CASSVRVVGAGRNEKLFF
cdr3_nt: TGTGCCAGCAGCGTACGTGTTGTGGGGGCTGGTAGGAATGAAAAACTGTTTTTT
clone_size: .
j_call: TRBJ1-4
d_call: .
v_call: TRBV9

cdr3_aa: CASRIRPGQYLYGYTF
cdr3_nt: TGCGCCAGCAGAATCCGTCCGGGACAATACCTTTATGGCTACACCTTC
clone_size: once
j_call: TRBJ1-2
d_call: .
v_call: TRBV5-1

cdr3_aa: CAWSPGFPEAFF
cdr3_nt: TGTGCCTGGAGTCCAGGGTTTCCTGAAGCTTTCTTT
clone_size: .
j_call: TRBJ1-1
d_call: .
v_call: TRBV30

cdr3_aa: CASSSQRLSYEQYF
cdr3_nt: TGTGCCAGCAGCTCCCAGCGTCTCTCCTACGAGCAGTACTTC
clone_size: .
j_call: TRBJ2-7
d_call: .
v_call: TRBV7-2

cdr3_aa: CASSYDRGADTQYF
cdr3_nt: TGTGCCAGCAGCTACGACAGGGGGGCAGATACGCAGTATTTT
clone_size: .
j_call: TRBJ2-3
d_call: TRBD1
v_call: TRBV7-3

cdr3_aa: CASSPQGAGNEKLFF
cdr3_nt: TGTGCCAGCTCACCACAGGGGGCCGGTAATGAAAAACTGTTTTTT
clone_size: .
j_call: TRBJ1-4
d_call: TRBD1
v_call: TRBV18

cdr3_aa: CASTDRVYEQYF
cdr3_nt: TGTGCCAGCACCGACAGGGTCTACGAGCAGTACTTC
clone_size: .
j_call: TRBJ2-7
d_call: TRBD1
v_call: TRBV6-5

cdr3_aa: CSVARGEGNYNEQFF
cdr3_nt: TGCAGCGTGGCTCGGGGTGAAGGCAACTACAATGAGCAGTTCTTC
clone_size: .
j_call: TRBJ2-1
d_call: .
v_call: TRBV29-1

cdr3_aa: CASSSRQDSNQPQHF
cdr3_nt: TGTGCCAGCTCATCCCGACAGGATAGCAATCAGCCCCAGCATTTT
clone_size: .
j_call: TRBJ1-5
d_call: .
v_call: TRBV18

cdr3_aa: CASSLAGNSPLHF
cdr3_nt: TGTGCCAGCAGCTTAGCAGGGAATTCACCCCTCCACTTT
clone_size: .
j_call: TRBJ1-6
d_call: .
v_call: TRBV11-3

cdr3_aa: CASSQGAGTDTQYF
cdr3_nt: TGTGCCAGCAGCCAAGGGGCCGGCACAGATACGCAGTATTTT
clone_size: .
j_call: TRBJ2-3
d_call: .
v_call: TRBV3-1/TRBV3-2

cdr3_aa: CASSFLSGTIYGYTF
cdr3_nt: TGTGCCAGCAGCTTCCTATCCGGGACAATATATGGCTACACCTTC
clone_size: .
j_call: TRBJ1-2
d_call: .
v_call: TRBV7-9

cdr3_aa: CASSILREVPHNQPQHF
cdr3_nt: TGTGCCAGTAGTATCCTCAGGGAAGTGCCCCACAATCAGCCCCAGCATTTT
clone_size: .
j_call: TRBJ1-5
d_call: .
v_call: TRBV19

cdr3_aa: CASRETDQETQYF
cdr3_nt: TGTGCCAGCAGGGAGACCGACCAAGAGACCCAGTACTTC
clone_size: .
j_call: TRBJ2-5
d_call: .
v_call: TRBV12-3/TRBV12-4

cdr3_aa: CASSLFPQGPRDTGELFF
cdr3_nt: TGTGCCAGCAGCCTTTTCCCCCAGGGGCCGAGGGACACCGGGGAGCTGTTTTTT
clone_size: once
j_call: TRBJ2-2
d_call: .
v_call: TRBV3-1/TRBV3-2

cdr3_aa: CASSLLPTGYWQETQYF
cdr3_nt: TGTGCCAGCAGCTTACTGCCGACAGGGTACTGGCAAGAGACCCAGTACTTC
clone_size: .
j_call: TRBJ2-5
d_call: TRBD1
v_call: TRBV11-3